This passage covers 12 T cell receptor beta chains from one sample sequenced in a study of control samples from healthy donors and cancer patients. This table comes from immunoSEQ multiplex PCR, and its TCRdb copy is limited to in-frame clones, with some not included. The table shows 120,000 or so clones, with 75% to 95% occurring only once. The sample was blood. All receptors come from a young man in good health.

This clone has just one count. The V call is TRBV6-5, the J call TRBJ1-2; weak D call: TRBD1 (6 bases). Germline V gives CDR1 MNHEY, CDR2 SVGAGI. CDR3 length: 13 amino acids. Deletions cut 4 bases from V and 4 bases from J, with 10 bases between. For the CDR3, the DNA is TGTGCCAGCAGTTGGGACACTTTCTATGGCTACACCTTC. As protein: CASSWDTFYGYTF.

The V call is TRBV9, the J call TRBJ1-1; D is uncertain. Trimming removed 0 bases at V and 0 bases at J, with 6 bases between. Germline V gives CDR1 SGDLS, CDR2 YYNGEE. The CDR3 runs 14 residues. The chain's CDR3 is CASSVGPLNTEAFF. The CDR3 DNA sequence: TGTGCCAGCAGCGTAGGGCCGTTGAACACTGAAGCTTTCTTT. The full variable domain, with the rest looked up from reference TRBV9 and TRBJ1-1, is DSGVTQTPKHLITATGQRVTLRCSPRSGDLSVYWYQQSLDQGLQFLIQYYNGEERAKGNILERFSAQQFPDLHSELNLSSLELGDSALYFCASSVGPLNTEAFFGQGTRLTVV.

This sequence joins TRBV12-5 and TRBJ1-6; D might be TRBD1 (5 bases). The ends were cut back, 0 bases at V and 7 bases at J, with 13 bases in the middle. Looked up from germline, CDR1 is LGHNT and CDR2 is FRNRAP. This CDR3 contains 16 residues. The chain's CDR3 is CASGLVLRGNNSPLHF. The DNA of the CDR3 is TGTGCTAGTGGTTTGGTACTGCGGGGGAACAATTCACCCCTCCACTTT. Full variable domain (remainder filled in from reference TRBV12-5 and TRBJ1-6): DARVTQTPRHKVTEMGQEVTMRCQPILGHNTVFWYRQTMMQGLELLAYFRNRAPLDDSGMPKDRFSAEMPDATLATLKIQPSEPRDSAVYFCASGLVLRGNNSPLHFGNGTRLTVT.

Comments on this clone: A read error may produce the germline difference seen at one junction end. This rearrangement joins TRBV6-5 to TRBJ1-5; D unclear. Germline CDR1 MNHEY, CDR2 SVGAGI. The CDR3 runs to 14 residues. CDR3 DNA: TGTGCCAGCAGTGACTCCCTCAGGAATCAGCCCCAGCATTTT. Translating it yields CASSDSLRNQPQHF.

V gene TRBV6-5 combines with J gene TRBJ1-5; D is possibly TRBD1 (5 bases). The germline CDR1 and CDR2 sequences are MNHEY and SVGAGI. The CDR3 has 13 residues. V lost 10 bases and J 3 bases, leaving 13 bases between the germline ends. CDR3 bases: TGTGCCATCTCGGGGGATCTCAATCAGCCCCAGCATTTT. It translates to CAISGDLNQPQHF.

This clone was recorded once. CDR3 DNA sequence: TGTGCCAGCAGGAAGACAACCACAGGTAACACTGAAGCTTTCTTT. Protein sequence: CASRKTTTGNTEAFF. The chain is built from TRBV6-4 and TRBJ1-1, with D perhaps TRBD1 (5 bases). The CDR3 is 15 amino acids. The V and J ends lost 6 bases and 2 bases respectively, with 16 bases between them. Germline V gene data show CDR1 as MRHNA and CDR2 as SNTAGT.

The V and J genes are TRBV27 and TRBJ1-2; 7 nucleotides agree with TRBD1. This CDR3 has 16 residues. Germline assignment: CDR1 MNHEY and CDR2 SMNVEV (reference sequence). The J segment lost 2 bases and the V segment lost 5 bases, leaving 11 bases of the junction unmatched. This chain's CDR3 is CASSAIGQVKNYGYTF. DNA for the CDR3: TGTGCCAGCAGTGCTATAGGACAGGTGAAGAACTATGGCTACACCTTC.

This CDR3 reads CASSDRQRADIQYF. For the CDR3, the DNA is TGTGCCAGCAGCGATCGACAGCGTGCGGACATTCAGTACTTC. The chain is built from TRBV7-2 and TRBJ2-4, with a weak D call TRBD1 (5 bases). Germline V gene lookup returns CDR1 SGHTA and CDR2 FQGNSA. The CDR3 covers 14 residues. V was clipped by 5 bases and J by 8 bases, with 16 bases between them.

This chain's CDR3 is CASSQGVNSGNTIYF. The CDR3 region has the DNA TGCGCCAGCAGCCAAGGGGTAAACTCTGGAAACACCATATATTTT. The genes are TRBV4-1 and TRBJ1-3; D is undetermined. This CDR3 region has 15 residues. The germline V gene has CDR1 MGHRA and CDR2 YSYEKL. V shed 1 base and J shed 0 bases, with 7 bases lying between them.

This clone was found once. The chain links TRBV5-1 to TRBJ1-5, with 8 bases aligning to TRBD1. Germline V gene lookup returns CDR1 SGHRS and CDR2 YFSETQ. The CDR3 extends over 15 amino acids. The trim removed 0 bases at V and 4 bases at J, leaving 3 bases unmatched. This CDR3 is CASSLGTGSNQPQHF. CDR3 DNA sequence: TGCGCCAGCAGCTTGGGGACAGGGAGTAATCAGCCCCAGCATTTT.

This clone was recorded only once. This chain uses TRBV10-1 with TRBJ1-4; a weak D match, TRBD1 (6 bases). V gave up 3 bases and J gave up 7 bases, with 21 bases separating them. Germline values: CDR1 WNHNN, CDR2 SYGVQD (reference sequence). This CDR3 comprises 17 residues. The CDR3 reads CASSEGRTADLSEKLFF. DNA of the CDR3: TGCGCCAGCAGTGAAGGTAGGACAGCAGATCTGAGTGAAAAACTGTTTTTT.

This clone was detected once. At one end, the junction sequence differs from germline, possibly due to a read error. The chain is built from TRBV12-3 or TRBV12-4 and TRBJ2-7; 7 bases agree with TRBD1. This CDR3 spans 12 amino acids. CDR3 sequence (DNA): TGTGCCAGCAGTCTCCGACAGGGAACAAGAACTTTC. Its translation: CASSLRQGTRTF.